This T cell receptor beta chain originates from a study of blood T cell repertoires in COVID-19. The overall study: COVID-19 samples collected from the United States, Italy and Spain covered acute and convalescent phases. Nucleic acid was either cDNA or gDNA, and it came from T cells, B-cell-depleted T cells, or PBMCs.

Germline CDR1 reads SNHLY; CDR2 reads FYNNEI. The CDR3 is 14 residues long. V was pared by 4 bases and J by 8 bases, with 7 bases of the junction left unmatched. As processed by the authors: Quantification of nucleated cells was approximated via reference gene primer amplification. Profiling relied on immunoSEQ multiplex PCR, and the TCRdb table lists in-frame clones only, not all of them. For V, J and clone size, that table is used; D and trimming come from the DNA. This table holds more than 70,000 clones, less than 85% found once. The V gene is TRBV2, the J gene TRBJ1-4, with TRBD1 matching over 7 bases. The sequence came from a woman between 70 and 85 years old with acute or convalescent COVID-19. The specimen was peripheral blood. The CDR3 protein is CASSVRGGEEKLFF. The CDR3 DNA sequence: TGTGCCAGCAGTGTTAGAGGGGGCGAGGAAAAACTGTTTTTT.